One sample yielded the 8 T cell receptor beta chains listed below, sequenced in a study of T-cell memory formation after mild COVID-19. In TCRdb, the 5' RACE reads were re-called with MiXCR into one record per CDR3 protein. The profile shows about 340,000 distinct CDR3 sequences, less than 20% of them singletons. The sequencing input was PBMCs or a T cell subset sorted from them (not recorded which). All receptors derive from a young man who had mild COVID-19 (a few samples of this study predate the infection). Cell type and time point are not known.

The CDR3 spells CASHLSGRDPPTDTQYF. The DNA of the CDR3 is TGCGCCAGCCACCTATCCGGACGGGACCCTCCCACAGATACGCAGTATTTT. The chain combines TRBV23-1 with TRBJ2-3, with D possibly called TRBD1 or TRBD2 (5 bases each). TRBV23-1 is an ORF; its function is uncertain. The CDR3 is 17 amino acids. The V and J ends lost 8 bases and 2 bases respectively, with 23 bases between them.

The rearrangement joins TRBV12-3 or TRBV12-4 to TRBJ1-4; maybe TRBD1 (5 bases). The CDR3 extends over 13 amino acids. V lost 6 bases and J 8 bases, leaving 13 bases between the germline ends. This chain's CDR3 is CASSPWGEEKLFF. The CDR3 coding sequence is TGTGCCAGCAGCCCCTGGGGGGAGGAAAAACTGTTTTTT.

This clonotype showed up many times. V usage is TRBV5-1 and J usage is TRBJ2-5; D gene uncertain. The CDR3 length is 12 residues. Trimming removed 4 bases from V and 2 bases from J, with 6 bases in between. Germline-derived CDR1 and CDR2 are SGHRS and YFSETQ. This chain's CDR3 is CASSSTQETQYF. Written as DNA, the CDR3 is TGCGCCAGCAGCAGTACTCAAGAGACCCAGTACTTC.

This clonotype was counted a few times. The CDR3 DNA follows: TGTGCCAGCAGCTTATACAACGGGGGAGAGACCCAGTACTTC. Amino acids: CASSLYNGGETQYF. The chain has TRBV7-9 and TRBJ2-5, with a tentative D call TRBD2 (6 bases). The ends were cut back, 2 bases at V and 4 bases at J, with 11 bases in the middle. The CDR3 has 14 amino acids. Germline CDR1 and CDR2: SEHNR and FQNEAQ (reference sequence).

The chain joins TRBV6-1 to TRBJ1-1, with 7 bases fitting TRBD1. Trimming removed 6 bases from V and 8 bases from J; junction bases left unmatched: 6. Germline CDR1 and CDR2: MNHNS and SASEGT. The CDR3 contains 12 residues. CDR3 sequence (DNA): TGTGCCAGCAGGGAGGGGGCGGGCGAAGCTTTCTTT. It encodes CASREGAGEAFF.

The chain combines TRBV5-1 with TRBJ2-3; tentatively, D is TRBD1 (5 bases). Trimming stripped 2 bases from V and 1 base from J, with 17 bases between. Germline V gene sequence: CDR1 SGHRS, CDR2 YFSETQ. The CDR3 runs to 17 residues. The chain's CDR3 is CASSFPVRDGGTDTQYF. The CDR3 bases are TGCGCCAGCAGCTTCCCCGTCAGGGATGGGGGCACAGATACGCAGTATTTT. Variable domain in full (rest from reference TRBV5-1 and TRBJ2-3): KAGVTQTPRYLIKTRGQQVTLSCSPISGHRSVSWYQQTPGQGLQFLFEYFSETQRNKGNFPGRFSGRQFSNSRSEMNVSTLELGDSALYLCASSFPVRDGGTDTQYFGPGTRLTVL.

This clonotype was recorded a few times. The chain has TRBV15 and TRBJ1-5; D uncertain. V was cut by 0 bases and J by 6 bases, with 12 bases left in between. This CDR3 has 15 residues. Per the germline V gene, CDR1 is LNHNV and CDR2 is YYDKDF (reference sequence). The CDR3 nucleotides are TGTGCCACCAGCAGAGATTCCGTACGAAGTCAGCCCCAGCATTTT. Its protein product is CATSRDSVRSQPQHF. The full variable domain, its missing parts supplied by reference TRBV15 and TRBJ1-5, is DAMVIQNPRYQVTQFGKPVTLSCSQTLNHNVMYWYQQKSSQAPKLLFHYYDKDFNNEADTPDNFQSRRPNTSFCFLDIRSPGLGDTAMYLCATSRDSVRSQPQHFGDGTRLSIL.

Here the CDR3 DNA reads TGTGCCAGCAGTGCCCAACGGGGGGGCCCCTTGGATGAGCAGTTCTTC. Protein product: CASSAQRGGPLDEQFF. V is TRBV12-3 or TRBV12-4 and J is TRBJ2-1, with 8 bases lining up with TRBD2. With 5 bases clipped from V and 8 bases from J, the junction kept 14 bases outside the gene matches. This CDR3 has 16 residues.